This TCR beta chain was identified in a study of memory CD4+ T cells and cytomegalovirus serostatus. Study summary: Healthy Belgian adult donors included nine or ten CMV-positive and 24 CMV-negative people. The study's findings and limits: Repertoires predicted CMV serostatus with median bootstrapped AUC of about 0.94. Each of fewer than 80 CMV-associated TCRbeta sequences occurred in one to five individuals.

The sort gate was single viable CD3+CD4+CD8-CD45RO+ cells for memory CD4+ T cells. The ends lost 5 bases at V and 4 bases at J; junction bases unmatched: 9. CDR3 length equals 15 residues. Germline V gives CDR1 SGHRS, CDR2 YFSETQ. As processed by the authors: After removing out-of-frame reads, 2 million to 2.5 million distinct TCRbeta sequences remained. Libraries were prepared by immunoSEQ multiplex PCR; TCRdb keeps only in-frame clonotypes and omits some of them. D and trimming come from the DNA, and the V and J calls and clone size come from that table. The data hold under 35,000 clones, with about 76% observed a single time. This clone was seen just once. Its antigen is currently unknown.

The V gene is TRBV5-1, the J gene TRBJ2-5; 9 bases agree with TRBD1. The sequenced material came from memory CD4+ T cells from blood. The TCR was taken from an adult in good health and CMV-seronegative. Some clones in this sample may be carry-over from other donors' samples. The CDR3: CASSLTGQGLETQYF. The CDR3 region has the DNA TGCGCCAGCAGTTTGACGGGACAGGGTTTAGAGACCCAGTACTTC.